A selection of T cell receptor beta chains follows, all from one sample in a study of identical twins. Using its own MiXCR run on the 5' RACE reads, TCRdb lists one record per CDR3 protein. The repertoire has 650,000 to 750,000 distinct CDR3 sequences, around 20% of them found once; the top ten carry approximately 4.3%. This same sample was also part of a study on T cells expressing NK-cell markers.

Sequenced sample: PBMCs. These receptors originate from a woman in her late teens or twenties in good health. Both conserved end residues are part of each CDR3. A D gene is named only where the DNA matches it firmly. Size values are once, few and many counts, or a class for expanded clones, and some rows have none.

v_gene: TRBV12-3/TRBV12-4; abundance: few; d_gene: TRBD2; j_gene: TRBJ2-1; CDR3aa: CASSFIREGPHNEQFF; CDR3nt: TGTGCCAGCAGTTTCATCAGGGAGGGCCCCCACAATGAGCAGTTCTTC
v_gene: TRBV12-3/TRBV12-4; abundance: few; d_gene: NA; j_gene: TRBJ2-7; CDR3aa: CASWVAYEQYF; CDR3nt: TGTGCCAGTTGGGTGGCCTACGAGCAGTACTTC
v_gene: TRBV9; abundance: NA; d_gene: TRBD2; j_gene: TRBJ2-1; CDR3aa: CASSVALAGNEQFF; CDR3nt: TGTGCCAGCAGCGTAGCACTAGCGGGCAATGAGCAGTTCTTC
v_gene: TRBV2; abundance: NA; d_gene: NA; j_gene: TRBJ2-5; CDR3aa: CASSGGRAIQETQYF; CDR3nt: TGTGCCAGCAGTGGCGGCAGGGCCATCCAAGAGACCCAGTACTTC
v_gene: TRBV20-1; abundance: NA; d_gene: TRBD1; j_gene: TRBJ2-3; CDR3aa: CSATGGVRTDTQYF; CDR3nt: TGCAGTGCTACAGGGGGCGTGAGGACAGATACGCAGTATTTT
v_gene: TRBV14; abundance: NA; d_gene: NA; j_gene: TRBJ2-7; CDR3aa: CASLGGSNEQYF; CDR3nt: TGTGCCAGCCTAGGAGGGAGCAACGAGCAGTACTTC
v_gene: TRBV5-1; abundance: NA; d_gene: NA; j_gene: TRBJ2-6; CDR3aa: CASSLTGLSSGANVLTF; CDR3nt: TGCGCCAGCAGCTTGACAGGGTTAAGCTCTGGGGCCAACGTCCTGACTTTC
v_gene: TRBV5-1; abundance: many; d_gene: NA; j_gene: TRBJ1-5; CDR3aa: CASSPTGVHQPQHF; CDR3nt: TGCGCCAGCAGCCCGACAGGTGTTCATCAGCCCCAGCATTTT
v_gene: TRBV7-8; abundance: few; d_gene: NA; j_gene: TRBJ2-7; CDR3aa: CASSSHRVTYEQYF; CDR3nt: TGTGCCAGCAGCTCCCACAGGGTCACCTACGAGCAGTACTTC
v_gene: TRBV20-1; abundance: many; d_gene: NA; j_gene: TRBJ2-3; CDR3aa: CSALEGGAGGDTQYF; CDR3nt: TGCAGTGCCCTGGAGGGGGGGGCAGGTGGAGATACGCAGTATTTT
v_gene: TRBV9; abundance: NA; d_gene: NA; j_gene: TRBJ2-5; CDR3aa: CASSVHMGETQYF; CDR3nt: TGTGCCAGCAGCGTCCACATGGGAGAGACCCAGTACTTC
v_gene: TRBV11-1; abundance: NA; d_gene: TRBD2; j_gene: TRBJ2-3; CDR3aa: CASSLARTSGRSTDTQYF; CDR3nt: TGTGCCAGCAGCTTAGCGCGGACTAGCGGGAGGAGCACAGATACGCAGTATTTT
v_gene: TRBV7-9; abundance: NA; d_gene: NA; j_gene: TRBJ2-7; CDR3aa: CASSLTGRISEQYF; CDR3nt: TGTGCCAGCAGCTTAACGGGACGGATATCCGAGCAGTACTTC
v_gene: TRBV7-6; abundance: NA; d_gene: NA; j_gene: TRBJ2-2; CDR3aa: CASSPLLDTGELFF; CDR3nt: TGTGCCAGCAGCCCCCTTCTAGACACCGGGGAGCTGTTTTTT
v_gene: TRBV29-1; abundance: few; d_gene: NA; j_gene: TRBJ2-1; CDR3aa: CSVEVGRLNEQFF; CDR3nt: TGCAGCGTTGAGGTCGGCAGACTCAATGAGCAGTTCTTC
v_gene: TRBV20-1; abundance: few; d_gene: NA; j_gene: TRBJ2-5; CDR3aa: CSARDISNQETQYF; CDR3nt: TGCAGTGCTAGAGATATATCGAACCAAGAGACCCAGTACTTC
v_gene: TRBV5-1; abundance: NA; d_gene: TRBD2; j_gene: TRBJ2-1; CDR3aa: CASSGGSGDLYNEQFF; CDR3nt: TGCGCCAGCAGCGGGGGGAGCGGGGACCTTTACAATGAGCAGTTCTTC
v_gene: TRBV9; abundance: NA; d_gene: TRBD2; j_gene: TRBJ2-1; CDR3aa: CASSPSGIYYEQFF; CDR3nt: TGTGCCAGCAGCCCTAGCGGGATATATTATGAGCAGTTCTTC
v_gene: TRBV20-1; abundance: NA; d_gene: NA; j_gene: TRBJ2-7; CDR3aa: CSARGPGGRNEQYF; CDR3nt: TGCAGTGCTAGGGGCCCAGGGGGGCGAAACGAGCAGTACTTC
v_gene: TRBV2; abundance: NA; d_gene: NA; j_gene: TRBJ2-3; CDR3aa: CASSVLRDTQYF; CDR3nt: TGTGCCAGCAGTGTGCTCCGAGATACGCAGTATTTT
v_gene: TRBV6-1; abundance: once; d_gene: NA; j_gene: TRBJ1-2; CDR3aa: CASRLQGIDYGYTF; CDR3nt: TGTGCCAGCAGACTGCAGGGGATCGACTATGGCTACACCTTC
v_gene: TRBV6-2/TRBV6-3; abundance: NA; d_gene: TRBD2; j_gene: TRBJ2-3; CDR3aa: CATYASGPTDTQYF; CDR3nt: TGTGCCACCTACGCTAGCGGACCCACAGATACGCAGTATTTT
v_gene: TRBV20-1; abundance: few; d_gene: TRBD1; j_gene: TRBJ2-1; CDR3aa: CSATGQGSEQFF; CDR3nt: TGCAGTGCGACTGGACAGGGCAGTGAGCAGTTCTTC
v_gene: TRBV25-1; abundance: NA; d_gene: NA; j_gene: TRBJ2-5; CDR3aa: CASSVVREIETQYF; CDR3nt: TGTGCCAGCAGTGTTGTGAGGGAGATAGAGACCCAGTACTTC
v_gene: TRBV20-1; abundance: few; d_gene: TRBD1; j_gene: TRBJ2-5; CDR3aa: CSARDGLPQGAPIETQYF; CDR3nt: TGCAGTGCTAGAGATGGACTTCCTCAGGGGGCTCCTATAGAGACCCAGTACTTC
v_gene: TRBV4-1; abundance: NA; d_gene: NA; j_gene: TRBJ1-1; CDR3aa: CASSQDAVEAFF; CDR3nt: TGCGCCAGCAGCCAAGATGCCGTCGAAGCTTTCTTT
v_gene: TRBV6-5; abundance: NA; d_gene: NA; j_gene: TRBJ2-1; CDR3aa: CASSSDKNEQFF; CDR3nt: TGTGCCAGCAGTTCGGACAAAAATGAGCAGTTCTTC
v_gene: TRBV18; abundance: NA; d_gene: NA; j_gene: TRBJ2-1; CDR3aa: CASSPTGFNEQFF; CDR3nt: TGTGCCAGCTCACCTACTGGGTTCAATGAGCAGTTCTTC
v_gene: TRBV10-1; abundance: few; d_gene: NA; j_gene: TRBJ2-5; CDR3aa: CASSGHPGETQYF; CDR3nt: TGCGCCAGCAGTGGGCATCCGGGAGAGACCCAGTACTTC
v_gene: TRBV7-2; abundance: few; d_gene: TRBD2; j_gene: TRBJ2-3; CDR3aa: CASSAGLALNTQYF; CDR3nt: TGTGCCAGCAGCGCCGGACTAGCGTTGAATACGCAGTATTTT
v_gene: TRBV29-1; abundance: few; d_gene: TRBD1; j_gene: TRBJ2-3; CDR3aa: CSAVRQGKDTQYF; CDR3nt: TGCAGCGCTGTGCGACAGGGTAAAGATACGCAGTATTTT
v_gene: TRBV12-3/TRBV12-4; abundance: NA; d_gene: TRBD1; j_gene: TRBJ1-4; CDR3aa: CASTGGYEKLFF; CDR3nt: TGTGCCAGCACAGGGGGCTATGAAAAACTGTTTTTT
v_gene: TRBV6-5; abundance: NA; d_gene: TRBD1; j_gene: TRBJ1-1; CDR3aa: CASSYSGQGMNTEAFF; CDR3nt: TGTGCCAGCAGTTACTCAGGACAGGGGATGAACACTGAAGCTTTCTTT
v_gene: TRBV5-5; abundance: NA; d_gene: NA; j_gene: TRBJ2-4; CDR3aa: CASSTAILAKNIQYF; CDR3nt: TGTGCCAGCAGTACTGCAATCCTAGCCAAAAACATTCAGTACTTC
v_gene: TRBV20-1; abundance: few; d_gene: NA; j_gene: TRBJ2-1; CDR3aa: CSAGVYSSSYNEQFF; CDR3nt: TGCAGTGCTGGGGTTTATAGCAGCTCCTACAATGAGCAGTTCTTC
v_gene: TRBV6-1; abundance: few; d_gene: TRBD1; j_gene: TRBJ1-4; CDR3aa: CASSDPTGGTEKLFF; CDR3nt: TGTGCCAGCAGTGACCCTACAGGGGGCACGGAAAAACTGTTTTTT
v_gene: TRBV29-1; abundance: NA; d_gene: TRBD2; j_gene: TRBJ2-1; CDR3aa: CSVVLAGHNEQFF; CDR3nt: TGCAGCGTAGTTCTAGCGGGCCACAATGAGCAGTTCTTC
v_gene: TRBV29-1; abundance: many; d_gene: NA; j_gene: TRBJ1-1; CDR3aa: CSVEHVASNTEAFF; CDR3nt: TGCAGCGTTGAACACGTCGCATCGAACACTGAAGCTTTCTTT
v_gene: TRBV5-1; abundance: many; d_gene: TRBD1; j_gene: TRBJ1-1; CDR3aa: CASSLADRANMNTEAFF; CDR3nt: TGCGCCAGCAGCCTTGCCGACAGGGCTAACATGAACACTGAAGCTTTCTTT
v_gene: TRBV5-1; abundance: few; d_gene: NA; j_gene: TRBJ2-7; CDR3aa: CASSLGGDGDQYF; CDR3nt: TGCGCCAGCAGCCTTGGGGGTGACGGGGACCAGTACTTC
v_gene: TRBV6-8; abundance: NA; d_gene: NA; j_gene: TRBJ1-2; CDR3aa: CASPMEGGYTF; CDR3nt: TGTGCCAGCCCTATGGAGGGTGGCTACACCTTC
v_gene: TRBV27; abundance: NA; d_gene: NA; j_gene: TRBJ1-1; CDR3aa: CASSFYGVGTEAFF; CDR3nt: TGTGCCAGCAGTTTTTACGGTGTTGGCACTGAAGCTTTCTTT
v_gene: TRBV18; abundance: NA; d_gene: TRBD2; j_gene: TRBJ2-4; CDR3aa: CASSPPLDRIAGVNIQYF; CDR3nt: TGTGCCAGCTCACCCCCTCTCGATCGCATAGCGGGAGTCAACATTCAGTACTTC
v_gene: TRBV7-9; abundance: few; d_gene: NA; j_gene: TRBJ2-5; CDR3aa: CASSLAGWGGLGETQYF; CDR3nt: TGTGCCAGCAGCTTAGCCGGTTGGGGAGGTCTAGGCGAGACCCAGTACTTC